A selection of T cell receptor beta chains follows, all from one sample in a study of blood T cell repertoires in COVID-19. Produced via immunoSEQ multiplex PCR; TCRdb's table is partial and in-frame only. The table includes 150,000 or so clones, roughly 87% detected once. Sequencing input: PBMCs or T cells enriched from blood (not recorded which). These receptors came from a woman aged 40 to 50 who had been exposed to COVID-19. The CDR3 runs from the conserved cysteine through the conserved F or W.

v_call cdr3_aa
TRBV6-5 CASNRAGGTGELFF
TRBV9 CASSVDVRTNTGELFF
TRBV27 CASGAFTYEQYF
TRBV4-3 CASSHSTGTSTDTQYF
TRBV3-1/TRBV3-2 CASSYRSGTGELFF
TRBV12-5 CASGLSGSSPYEQYF
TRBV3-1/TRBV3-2 CASSVSLGPGQFF
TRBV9 CASSAAGGKNIQYF
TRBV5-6 CASSLASGTNEQFF
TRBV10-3 CATFGEEKLFF
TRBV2 CASSENRGSNQPQHF
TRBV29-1 CSALTGDTEAFF
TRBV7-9 CASSLGTSFSNEQYF
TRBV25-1 CASSEMGGSGELFF
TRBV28 CASIPRSASPLHF
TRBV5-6 CASSTGDGNQPQHF
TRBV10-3 CAIVRDRDTGELFF
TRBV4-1 CASSQLTDTQYF
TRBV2 CAFGRQETQYF
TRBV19 CASRNTGGSQPQHF
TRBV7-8 CASSLEIRNEQFF
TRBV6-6 CASSPLGGRGDTEAFF
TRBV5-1 CASSLARGYEQYF
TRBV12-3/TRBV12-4 CATDSTHGYTF
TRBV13 CASSGGPYEQYF
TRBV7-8 CASTGVNTEAFF
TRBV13 CASSFSSGANVLTF
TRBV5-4 CASSYKETQYF
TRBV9 CASSVSSVVSYEQYF
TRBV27 CASSFQGSYQPQHF
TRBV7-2 CASSSREGNRAYEQYF
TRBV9 CASSVLAGAASYEQYF
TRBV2 CASPKGTQLRGTEAFF
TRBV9 CASSPTQGPSYEQYF
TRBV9 CASSLEGLTVNEKLFF
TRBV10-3 CATLQTGPTEAFF